The 9 T cell receptor beta chains in this list originate from one sample, sequenced in a study of cytomegalovirus exposure and HLA in healthy donors. Both 60 Vbeta primers and 13 Jbeta primers went into the PCR. The repertoire was sequenced with immunoSEQ multiplex PCR; TCRdb's copy has only in-frame clones and lacks some. The sample contains about 160,000 clones, approximately 80% of which appear only once. Input material: PBMCs. The receptors were gathered from a man between 18 and 35 years old in good health and CMV-seronegative.

This clone came up once. J is TRBJ2-7 and V is TRBV27; D call uncertain. V lost 6 bases and J lost 0, with 9 bases in between. This CDR3 spans 13 amino acids. Germline-derived CDR1 and CDR2 are MNHEY and SMNVEV (reference sequence). CDR3 sequence: CASRGSSSYEQYF. CDR3 nucleotides: TGTGCCAGCAGGGGCAGCAGCTCCTACGAGCAGTACTTC.

This clone was detected only a few times. This chain joins TRBV5-6 and TRBJ2-3; possibly TRBD2 for D (5 bases). CDR1 and CDR2 (germline): SGHDT, YYEEEE. Trimming left V 4 bases short and J 0 bases short, with 21 bases between. The CDR3 loop spans 18 amino acids. The chain's CDR3 is CASSHLNVGATSTDTQYF. The CDR3 DNA sequence: TGTGCCAGCAGCCACCTCAACGTGGGAGCCACTAGCACAGATACGCAGTATTTT.

The rearrangement uses TRBV7-9 and TRBJ1-1; TRBD1 aligns across 10 bases. The CDR3 loop spans 15 amino acids. V was clipped by 5 bases and J by 1 base; unmatched bases: 4. Germline assignment: CDR1 SEHNR and CDR2 FQNEAQ (reference sequence). The CDR3 here is CASSSRQGANTEAFF. The CDR3 DNA is TGTGCCAGCAGCAGCAGACAGGGGGCGAACACTGAAGCTTTCTTT. Looking up the rest from reference TRBV7-9 and TRBJ1-1 gives the full variable domain: DTGVSQNPRHKITKRGQNVTFRCDPISEHNRLYWYRQTLGQGPEFLTYFQNEAQLEKSRLLSDRFSAERPKGSFSTLEIQRTEQGDSAMYLCASSSRQGANTEAFFGQGTRLTVV.

The chain carries TRBV28 and TRBJ2-2, with 9 bases aligning to TRBD1. The junction had 5 bases not matched to a gene; V was cut back by 6 bases and J by 3 bases. The CDR3 runs 15 residues. The germline V gene has CDR1 MDHEN and CDR2 SYDVKM. The DNA for the CDR3 is TGTGCCAGCAGCCGGACAGGGGCATACACCGGGGAGCTGTTTTTT. Protein: CASSRTGAYTGELFF.

The chain combines TRBV6-5 with TRBJ1-1; 9 nucleotides match TRBD1. Unmatched junction bases numbered 2, after V lost 2 bases and J lost 1 base. The CDR3 spans 15 residues. Germline V lookup: CDR1 MNHEY, CDR2 SVGAGI. The CDR3 DNA sequence: TGTGCCAGCAGTTACCTGGGACAGGGGAACACTGAAGCTTTCTTT. The encoded protein is CASSYLGQGNTEAFF.

This clone was seen only a few times. The chain links TRBV28 to TRBJ2-7, with D possibly TRBD2 on 6 matching bases. Germline CDR1 MDHEN, CDR2 SYDVKM. The CDR3 spans 14 residues. With 6 bases removed from V and 0 bases from J, the gap between germline ends came to 12 bases. The CDR3 nucleotides read TGTGCCAGCAGCTCGGGACTCAGCTCCTACGAGCAGTACTTC. It translates to CASSSGLSSYEQYF. The whole variable domain, remainder taken from reference TRBV28 and TRBJ2-7, is DVKVTQSSRYLVKRTGEKVFLECVQDMDHENMFWYRQDPGLGLRLIYFSYDVKMKEKGDIPEGYSVSREKKERFSLILESASTNQTSMYLCASSSGLSSYEQYFGPGTRLTVT.

The chain couples TRBV9 to TRBJ2-2; 8 bases line up with TRBD1. Germline-derived CDR1 and CDR2 are SGDLS and YYNGEE. Trimming at V came to 3 bases and at J to 4 bases, leaving 8 bases not matched to a gene. The CDR3 consists of 16 residues. The CDR3, as DNA: TGTGCCAGCAGCGAAAAAGACAGGGGTGGCACCGGGGAGCTGTTTTTT. Its translation is CASSEKDRGGTGELFF.

The V call is TRBV5-6, the J call TRBJ2-3; D is perhaps TRBD2 (6 bases). Between the trimmed V and J ends, which lost 4 bases and 6 bases, there was a span of 15 bases. The CDR3 covers 14 residues. Germline V gene sequence: CDR1 SGHDT, CDR2 YYEEEE. CDR3 sequence reads: CASSTRGVTDTQYF. DNA for the CDR3: TGTGCCAGCAGCACACGCGGGGTAACCGATACGCAGTATTTT.

The rearrangement uses TRBV7-2 and TRBJ2-7; 10 bases are a match to TRBD1. CDR3 length equals 14 residues. The germline CDR1 and CDR2 sequences are SGHTA and FQGNSA. The J segment lost 4 bases and the V segment lost 3 bases, leaving 3 bases of the junction unmatched. CDR3 loop: CASSFRTGGYEQYF. The CDR3 nucleotides read TGTGCCAGCAGCTTCCGGACAGGGGGTTACGAGCAGTACTTC.